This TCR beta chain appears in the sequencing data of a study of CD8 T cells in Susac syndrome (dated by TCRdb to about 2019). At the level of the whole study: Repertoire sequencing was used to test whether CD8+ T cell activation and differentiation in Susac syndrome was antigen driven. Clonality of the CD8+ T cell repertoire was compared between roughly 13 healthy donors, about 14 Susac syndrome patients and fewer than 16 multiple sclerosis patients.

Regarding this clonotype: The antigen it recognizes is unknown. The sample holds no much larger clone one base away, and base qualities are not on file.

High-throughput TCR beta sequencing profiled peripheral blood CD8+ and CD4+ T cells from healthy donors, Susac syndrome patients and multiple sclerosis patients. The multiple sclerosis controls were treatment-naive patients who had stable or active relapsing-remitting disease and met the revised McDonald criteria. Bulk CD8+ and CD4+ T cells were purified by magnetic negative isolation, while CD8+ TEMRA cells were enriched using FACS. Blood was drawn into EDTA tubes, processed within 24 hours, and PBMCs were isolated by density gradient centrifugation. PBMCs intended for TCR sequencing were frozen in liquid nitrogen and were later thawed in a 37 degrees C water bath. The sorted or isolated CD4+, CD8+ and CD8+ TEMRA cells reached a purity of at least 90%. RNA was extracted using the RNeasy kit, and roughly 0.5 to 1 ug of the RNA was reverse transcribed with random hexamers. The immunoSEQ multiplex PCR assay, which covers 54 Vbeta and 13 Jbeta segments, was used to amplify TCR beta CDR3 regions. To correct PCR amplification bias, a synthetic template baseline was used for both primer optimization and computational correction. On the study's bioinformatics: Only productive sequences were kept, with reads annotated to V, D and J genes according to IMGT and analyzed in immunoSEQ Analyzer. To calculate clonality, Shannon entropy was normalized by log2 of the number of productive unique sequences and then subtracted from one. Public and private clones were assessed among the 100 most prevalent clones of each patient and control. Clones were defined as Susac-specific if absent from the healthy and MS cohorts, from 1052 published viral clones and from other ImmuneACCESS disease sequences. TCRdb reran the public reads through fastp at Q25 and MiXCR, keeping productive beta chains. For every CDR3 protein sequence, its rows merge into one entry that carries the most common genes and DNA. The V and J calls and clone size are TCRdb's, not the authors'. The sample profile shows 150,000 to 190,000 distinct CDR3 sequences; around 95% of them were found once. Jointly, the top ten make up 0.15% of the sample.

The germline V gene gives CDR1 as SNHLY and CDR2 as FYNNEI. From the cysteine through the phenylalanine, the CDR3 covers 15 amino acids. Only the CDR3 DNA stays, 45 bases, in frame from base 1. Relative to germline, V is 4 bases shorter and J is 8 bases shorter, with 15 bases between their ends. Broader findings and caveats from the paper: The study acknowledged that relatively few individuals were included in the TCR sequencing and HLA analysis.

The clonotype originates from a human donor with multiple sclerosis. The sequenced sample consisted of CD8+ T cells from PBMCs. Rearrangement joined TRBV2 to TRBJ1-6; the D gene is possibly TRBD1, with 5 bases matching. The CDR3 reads CASSAPQGDHSPLHF. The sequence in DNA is TGTGCCAGCAGTGCCCCTCAGGGTGATCATTCACCCCTCCACTTT.